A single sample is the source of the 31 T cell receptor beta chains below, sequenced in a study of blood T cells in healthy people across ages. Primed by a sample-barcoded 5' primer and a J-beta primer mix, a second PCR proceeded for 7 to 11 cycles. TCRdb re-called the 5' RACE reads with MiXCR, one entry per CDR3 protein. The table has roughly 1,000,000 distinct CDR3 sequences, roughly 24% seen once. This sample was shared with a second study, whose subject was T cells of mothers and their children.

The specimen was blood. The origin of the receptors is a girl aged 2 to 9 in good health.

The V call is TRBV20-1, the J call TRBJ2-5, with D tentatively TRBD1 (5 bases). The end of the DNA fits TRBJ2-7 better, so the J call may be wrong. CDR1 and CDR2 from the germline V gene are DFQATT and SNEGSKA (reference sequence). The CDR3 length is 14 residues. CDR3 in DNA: TGCAGTGCTAGCAGACAGCCTCTTACCTACGAGCAGTACTTC. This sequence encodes CSASRQPLTYEQYF.

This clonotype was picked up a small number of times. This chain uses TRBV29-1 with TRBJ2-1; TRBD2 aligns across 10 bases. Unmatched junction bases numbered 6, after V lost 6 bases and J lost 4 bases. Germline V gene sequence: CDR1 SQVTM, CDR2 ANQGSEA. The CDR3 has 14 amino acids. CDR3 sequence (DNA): TGCAGCGTCCGCGGGACTAGCGAGTACAATGAGCAGTTCTTC. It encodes CSVRGTSEYNEQFF.

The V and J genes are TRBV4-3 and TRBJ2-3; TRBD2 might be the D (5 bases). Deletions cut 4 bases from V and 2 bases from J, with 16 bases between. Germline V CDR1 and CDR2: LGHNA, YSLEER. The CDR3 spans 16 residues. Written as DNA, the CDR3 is TGCGCCAGCAGCCCGGGCGGACTTAACCCCACAGATACGCAGTATTTT. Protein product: CASSPGGLNPTDTQYF.

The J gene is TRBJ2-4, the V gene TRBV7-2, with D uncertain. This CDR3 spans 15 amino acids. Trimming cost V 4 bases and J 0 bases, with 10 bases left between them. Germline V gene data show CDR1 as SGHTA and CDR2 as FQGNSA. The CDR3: CASSSQRLAKNIQYF. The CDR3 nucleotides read TGTGCCAGCAGCTCCCAGAGACTAGCCAAAAACATTCAGTACTTC.

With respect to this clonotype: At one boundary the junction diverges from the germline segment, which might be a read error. The CDR3 protein is CVSSLPKGQGVSTEAFF. For the CDR3, the DNA is TGTGTCAGCAGCTTACCCAAGGGCCAGGGGGTATCCACTGAAGCTTTCTTT. This chain joins TRBV7-9 and TRBJ1-1; 7 bases fit TRBD1. This CDR3 contains 17 residues. Germline V gene sequence: CDR1 SEHNR, CDR2 FQNEAQ (reference sequence).

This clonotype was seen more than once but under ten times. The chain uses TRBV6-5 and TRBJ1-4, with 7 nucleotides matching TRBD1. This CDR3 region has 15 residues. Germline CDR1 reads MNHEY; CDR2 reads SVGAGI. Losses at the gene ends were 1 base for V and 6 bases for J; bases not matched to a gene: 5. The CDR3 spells CASSYYSGTDEKLFF. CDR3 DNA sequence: TGTGCCAGCAGTTACTATTCCGGGACAGATGAAAAACTGTTTTTT.

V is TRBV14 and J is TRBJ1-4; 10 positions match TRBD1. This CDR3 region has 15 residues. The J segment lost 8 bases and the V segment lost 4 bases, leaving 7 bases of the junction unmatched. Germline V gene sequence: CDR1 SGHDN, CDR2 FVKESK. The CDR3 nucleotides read TGTGCCAGCAGCCGCTCCGGGACAGGGGTAGAAAAACTGTTTTTT. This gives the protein CASSRSGTGVEKLFF. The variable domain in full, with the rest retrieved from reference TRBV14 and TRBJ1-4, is EAGVTQFPSHSVIEKGQTVTLRCDPISGHDNLYWYRRVMGKEIKFLLHFVKESKQDESGMPNNRFLAERTGGTYSTLKVQPAELEDSGVYFCASSRSGTGVEKLFFGSGTQLSVL.

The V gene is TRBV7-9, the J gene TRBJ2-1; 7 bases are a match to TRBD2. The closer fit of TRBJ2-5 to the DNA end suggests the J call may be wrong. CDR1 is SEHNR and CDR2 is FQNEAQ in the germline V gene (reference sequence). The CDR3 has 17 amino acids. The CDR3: CASSYVTRKDGGETQYF. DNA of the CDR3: TGTGCCAGCAGCTACGTCACCAGGAAGGACGGGGGGGAGACCCAGTACTTC.

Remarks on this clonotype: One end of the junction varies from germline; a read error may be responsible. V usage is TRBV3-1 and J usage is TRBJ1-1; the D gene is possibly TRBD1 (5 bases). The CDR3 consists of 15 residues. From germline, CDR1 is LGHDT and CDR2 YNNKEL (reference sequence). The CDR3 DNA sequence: TGTGCCAGCACCGAGGGATGGGGGATGAACACAGAAGCTTTCTTT. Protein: CASTEGWGMNTEAFF.

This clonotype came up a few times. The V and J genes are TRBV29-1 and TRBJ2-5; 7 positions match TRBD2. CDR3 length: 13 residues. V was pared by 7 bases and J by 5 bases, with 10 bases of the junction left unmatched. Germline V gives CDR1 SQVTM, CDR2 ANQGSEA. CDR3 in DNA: TGCAGCGCCGGACTAGGTCTTAAGGAGACCCAGTACTTC. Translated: CSAGLGLKETQYF.

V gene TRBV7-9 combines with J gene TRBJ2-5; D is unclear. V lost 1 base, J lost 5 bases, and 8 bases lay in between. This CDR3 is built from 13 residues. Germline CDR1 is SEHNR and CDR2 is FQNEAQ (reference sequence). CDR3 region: CASSLDLTETQYF. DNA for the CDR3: TGTGCCAGCAGCTTAGATTTGACGGAGACCCAGTACTTC.

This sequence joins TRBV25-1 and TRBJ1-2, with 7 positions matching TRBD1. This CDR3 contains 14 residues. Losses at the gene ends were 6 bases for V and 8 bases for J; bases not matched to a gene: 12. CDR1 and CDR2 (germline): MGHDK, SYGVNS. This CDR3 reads CASSPWEGAEGYTF. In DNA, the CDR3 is TGTGCCAGCAGCCCTTGGGAGGGGGCGGAGGGCTACACCTTC.

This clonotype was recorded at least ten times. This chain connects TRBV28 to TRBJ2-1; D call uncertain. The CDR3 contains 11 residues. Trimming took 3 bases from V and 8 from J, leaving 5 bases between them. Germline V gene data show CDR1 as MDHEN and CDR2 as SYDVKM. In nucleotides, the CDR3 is TGTGCCAGCAGTTTCTCGGATGAGCAGTTCTTC. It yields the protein CASSFSDEQFF. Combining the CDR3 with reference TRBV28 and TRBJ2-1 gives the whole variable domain DVKVTQSSRYLVKRTGEKVFLECVQDMDHENMFWYRQDPGLGLRLIYFSYDVKMKEKGDIPEGYSVSREKKERFSLILESASTNQTSMYLCASSFSDEQFFGPGTRLTVL.

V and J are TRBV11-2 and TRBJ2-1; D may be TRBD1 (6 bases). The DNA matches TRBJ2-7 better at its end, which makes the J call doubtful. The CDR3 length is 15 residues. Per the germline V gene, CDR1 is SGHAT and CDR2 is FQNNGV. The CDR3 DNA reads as TGTGCCAGCAGCTTCTCTTTGGGACATGGGGAAGAGCAGTACTTC. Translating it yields CASSFSLGHGEEQYF.

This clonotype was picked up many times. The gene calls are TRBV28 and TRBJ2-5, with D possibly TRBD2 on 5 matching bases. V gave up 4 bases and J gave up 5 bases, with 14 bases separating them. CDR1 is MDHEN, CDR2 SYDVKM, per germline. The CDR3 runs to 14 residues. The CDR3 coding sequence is TGTGCCAGCAGTTCCCCCCAAGGCGGGGAGACCCAGTACTTC. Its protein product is CASSSPQGGETQYF.

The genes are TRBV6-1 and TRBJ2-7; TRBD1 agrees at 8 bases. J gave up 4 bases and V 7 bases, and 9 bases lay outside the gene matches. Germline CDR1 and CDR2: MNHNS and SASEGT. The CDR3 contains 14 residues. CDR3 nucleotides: TGTGCCAGCAATAACAGGGGGACCTATTACGAGCAGTACTTC. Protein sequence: CASNNRGTYYEQYF.

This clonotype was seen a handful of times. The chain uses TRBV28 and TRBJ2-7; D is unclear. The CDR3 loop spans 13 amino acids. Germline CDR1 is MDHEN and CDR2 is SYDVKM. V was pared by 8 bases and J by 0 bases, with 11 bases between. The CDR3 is CASVPRNSYEQYF. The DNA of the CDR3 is TGTGCCAGCGTTCCTCGCAACTCCTACGAGCAGTACTTC.

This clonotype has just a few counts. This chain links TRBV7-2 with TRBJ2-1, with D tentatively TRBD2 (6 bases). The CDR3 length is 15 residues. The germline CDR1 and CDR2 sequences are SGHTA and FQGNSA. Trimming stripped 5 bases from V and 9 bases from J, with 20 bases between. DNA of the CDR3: TGTGCCAGCAGCCGAACCTGGGACTTTTTCACTGAGCAGTTCTTC. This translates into CASSRTWDFFTEQFF.

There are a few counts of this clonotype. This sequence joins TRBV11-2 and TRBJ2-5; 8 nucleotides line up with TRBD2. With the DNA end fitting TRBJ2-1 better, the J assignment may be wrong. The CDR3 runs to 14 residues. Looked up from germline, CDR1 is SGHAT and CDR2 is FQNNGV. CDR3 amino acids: CASSFRGGGDEQFF. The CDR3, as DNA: TGTGCCAGCAGCTTTCGGGGGGGTGGCGATGAGCAGTTCTTC.

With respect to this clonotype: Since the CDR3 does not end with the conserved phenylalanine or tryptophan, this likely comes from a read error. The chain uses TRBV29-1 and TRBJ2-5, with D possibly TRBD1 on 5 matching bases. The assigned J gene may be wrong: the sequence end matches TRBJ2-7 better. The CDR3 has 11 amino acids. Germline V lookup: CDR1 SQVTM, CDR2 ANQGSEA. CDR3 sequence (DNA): TGCAGCGTTGGAAGGGGATACGAGCAGTACTTA. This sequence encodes CSVGRGYEQYL.

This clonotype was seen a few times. The CDR3 loop is CASSAASGGVQETQYF. The CDR3 DNA sequence: TGTGCCAGCAGTGCGGCTAGCGGGGGAGTACAAGAGACCCAGTACTTC. V is TRBV12-3 or TRBV12-4 and J is TRBJ2-5; 10 bases align to TRBD2. The CDR3 has 16 residues. Trimming took 5 bases from V and 2 from J; bases not matched to a gene: 8.

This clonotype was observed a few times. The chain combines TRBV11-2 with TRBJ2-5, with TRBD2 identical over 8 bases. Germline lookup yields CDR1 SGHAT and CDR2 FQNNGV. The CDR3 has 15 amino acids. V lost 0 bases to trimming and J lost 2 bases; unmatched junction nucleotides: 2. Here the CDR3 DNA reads TGTGCCAGCAGCTTAGAGGCTAGCGGGCAAGAGACCCAGTACTTC. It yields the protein CASSLEASGQETQYF.

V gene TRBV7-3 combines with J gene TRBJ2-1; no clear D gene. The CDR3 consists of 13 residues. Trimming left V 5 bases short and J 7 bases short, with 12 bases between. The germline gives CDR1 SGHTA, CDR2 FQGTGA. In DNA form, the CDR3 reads TGTGCCAGCAGCCCCGCAGCAAGGAATGAGCAGTTCTTC. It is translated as CASSPAARNEQFF. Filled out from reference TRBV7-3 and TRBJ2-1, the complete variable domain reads GAGVSQTPSNKVTEKGKYVELRCDPISGHTALYWYRQSLGQGPEFLIYFQGTGAADDSGLPNDRFFAVRPEGSVSTLKIQRTERGDSAVYLCASSPAARNEQFFGPGTRLTVL.

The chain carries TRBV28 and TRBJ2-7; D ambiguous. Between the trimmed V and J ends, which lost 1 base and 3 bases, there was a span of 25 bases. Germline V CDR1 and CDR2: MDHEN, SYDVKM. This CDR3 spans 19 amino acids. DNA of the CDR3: TGTGCCAGCAGTTTATTCACATTAATCAGACGCCCCGGAGTCTACGAGCAGTACTTC. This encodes CASSLFTLIRRPGVYEQYF.

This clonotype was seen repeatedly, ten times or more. The CDR3 sequence is CSVEDGGGGATQYF. The CDR3 DNA reads TGCAGCGTTGAAGATGGTGGTGGGGGGGCGACCCAGTACTTC. The chain recombines TRBV29-1 with TRBJ2-5, with D tentatively TRBD2 (7 bases). The ends were cut back, 0 bases at V and 7 bases at J, with 15 bases in the middle. Germline V gives CDR1 SQVTM, CDR2 ANQGSEA. This CDR3 is 14 amino acids long.

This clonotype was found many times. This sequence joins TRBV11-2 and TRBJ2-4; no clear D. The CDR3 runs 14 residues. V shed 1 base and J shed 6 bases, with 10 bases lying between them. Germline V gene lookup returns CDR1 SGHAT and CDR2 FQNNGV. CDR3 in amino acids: CASSLGTKLNIQYF. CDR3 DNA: TGTGCCAGCAGCTTAGGCACCAAGCTAAACATTCAGTACTTC.

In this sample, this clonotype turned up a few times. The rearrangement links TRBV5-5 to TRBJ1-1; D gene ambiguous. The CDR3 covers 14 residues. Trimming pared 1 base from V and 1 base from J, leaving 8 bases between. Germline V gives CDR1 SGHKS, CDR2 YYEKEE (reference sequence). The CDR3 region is CASSLTLGNTEAFF. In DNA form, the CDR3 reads TGTGCCAGCAGCTTGACCCTCGGGAACACTGAAGCTTTCTTT.

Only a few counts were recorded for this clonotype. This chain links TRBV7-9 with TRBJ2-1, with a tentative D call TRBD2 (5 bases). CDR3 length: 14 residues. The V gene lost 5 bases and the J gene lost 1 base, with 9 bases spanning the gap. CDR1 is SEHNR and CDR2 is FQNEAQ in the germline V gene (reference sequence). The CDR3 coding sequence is TGTGCCAGCAGCAATGACTATTCCTACAATGAGCAGTTCTTC. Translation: CASSNDYSYNEQFF.

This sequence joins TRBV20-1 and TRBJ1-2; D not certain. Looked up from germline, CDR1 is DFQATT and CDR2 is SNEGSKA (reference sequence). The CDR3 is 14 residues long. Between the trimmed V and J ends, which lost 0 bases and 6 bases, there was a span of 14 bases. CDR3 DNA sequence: TGCAGTGCTAGAGACGGAGGGCGGGTGGATGGCTACACCTTC. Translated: CSARDGGRVDGYTF.

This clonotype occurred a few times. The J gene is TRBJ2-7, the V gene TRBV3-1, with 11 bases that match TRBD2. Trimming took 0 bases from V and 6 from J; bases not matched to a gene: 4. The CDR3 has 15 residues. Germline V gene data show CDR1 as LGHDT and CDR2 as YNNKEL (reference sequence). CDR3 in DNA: TGTGCCAGCAGCCAAGATGCGGGACTAGCGGCCGAGCAGTACTTC. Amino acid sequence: CASSQDAGLAAEQYF.

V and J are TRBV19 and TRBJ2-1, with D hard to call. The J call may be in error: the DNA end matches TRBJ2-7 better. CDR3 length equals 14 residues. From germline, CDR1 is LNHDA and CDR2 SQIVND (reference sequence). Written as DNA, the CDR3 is TGTGCCAGTAGAGTCCACAGCAACCTCTACGAGCAGTACTTC. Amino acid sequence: CASRVHSNLYEQYF.